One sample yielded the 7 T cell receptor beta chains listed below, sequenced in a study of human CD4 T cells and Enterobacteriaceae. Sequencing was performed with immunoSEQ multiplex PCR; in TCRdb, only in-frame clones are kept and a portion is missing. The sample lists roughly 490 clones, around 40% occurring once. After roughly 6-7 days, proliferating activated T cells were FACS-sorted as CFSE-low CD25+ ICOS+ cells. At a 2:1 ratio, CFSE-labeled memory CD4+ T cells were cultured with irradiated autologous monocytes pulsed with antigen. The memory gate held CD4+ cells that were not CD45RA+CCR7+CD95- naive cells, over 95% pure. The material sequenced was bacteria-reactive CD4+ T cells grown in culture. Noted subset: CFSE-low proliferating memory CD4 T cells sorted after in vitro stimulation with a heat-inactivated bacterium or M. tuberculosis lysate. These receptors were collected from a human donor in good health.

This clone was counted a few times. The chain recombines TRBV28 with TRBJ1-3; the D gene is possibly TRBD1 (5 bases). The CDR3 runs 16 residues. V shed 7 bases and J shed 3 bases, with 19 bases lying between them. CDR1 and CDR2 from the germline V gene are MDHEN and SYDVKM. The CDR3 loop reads CASNNSGGRGGNTIYF. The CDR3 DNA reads TGTGCCAGCAATAACTCTGGAGGGAGGGGTGGAAACACCATATATTTT.

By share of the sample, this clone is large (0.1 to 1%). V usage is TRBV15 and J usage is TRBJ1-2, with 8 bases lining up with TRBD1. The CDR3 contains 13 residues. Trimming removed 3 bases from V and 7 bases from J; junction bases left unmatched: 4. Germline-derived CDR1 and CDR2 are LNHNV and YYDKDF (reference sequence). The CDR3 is CATSSRTGTGYTF. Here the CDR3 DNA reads TGTGCCACCAGCAGTCGGACAGGGACTGGCTACACCTTC. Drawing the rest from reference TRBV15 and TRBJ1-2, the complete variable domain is DAMVIQNPRYQVTQFGKPVTLSCSQTLNHNVMYWYQQKSSQAPKLLFHYYDKDFNNEADTPDNFQSRRPNTSFCFLDIRSPGLGDTAMYLCATSSRTGTGYTFGSGTRLTVV.

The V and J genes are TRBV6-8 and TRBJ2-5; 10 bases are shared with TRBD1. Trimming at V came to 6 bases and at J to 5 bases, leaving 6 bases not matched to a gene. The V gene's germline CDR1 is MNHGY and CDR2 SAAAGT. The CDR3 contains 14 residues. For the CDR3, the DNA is TGTGCCAGCAGGACAGGGGGCGAGTGGGAGACCCAGTACTTC. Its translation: CASRTGGEWETQYF.

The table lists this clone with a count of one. DNA for the CDR3: TGTGCCAGCACCCCAGGGCTCCTAATGAACACTGAAGCTTTCTTT. Protein product: CASTPGLLMNTEAFF. This sequence joins TRBV11-3 and TRBJ1-1, with D possibly TRBD1 on 5 matching bases. CDR3 length: 15 amino acids. V shed 7 bases and J shed 0 bases, with 15 bases lying between them. The V gene's germline CDR1 is SGHNT and CDR2 YENEEA.

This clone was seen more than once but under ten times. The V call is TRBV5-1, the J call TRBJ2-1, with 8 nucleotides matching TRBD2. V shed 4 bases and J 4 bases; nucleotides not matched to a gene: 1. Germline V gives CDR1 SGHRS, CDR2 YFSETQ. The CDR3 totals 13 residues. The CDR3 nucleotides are TGCGCCAGCAGCCGGGGGGGTTACAATGAGCAGTTCTTC. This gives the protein CASSRGGYNEQFF.

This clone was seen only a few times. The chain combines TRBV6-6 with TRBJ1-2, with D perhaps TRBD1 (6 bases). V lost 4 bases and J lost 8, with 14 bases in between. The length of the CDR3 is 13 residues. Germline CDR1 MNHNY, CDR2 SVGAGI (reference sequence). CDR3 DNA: TGTGCCAGCAGTTCCCCAGGGGAAAGGGGCTACACCTTC. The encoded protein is CASSSPGERGYTF.

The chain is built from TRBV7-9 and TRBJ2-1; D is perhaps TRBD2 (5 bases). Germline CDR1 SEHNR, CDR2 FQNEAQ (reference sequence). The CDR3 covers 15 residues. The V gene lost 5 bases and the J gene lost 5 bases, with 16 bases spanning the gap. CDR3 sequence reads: CASSPGLPRDNEQFF. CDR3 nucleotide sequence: TGTGCCAGCAGCCCAGGACTCCCTCGGGACAATGAGCAGTTCTTC. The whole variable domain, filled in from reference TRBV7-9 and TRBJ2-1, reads DTGVSQNPRHKITKRGQNVTFRCDPISEHNRLYWYRQTLGQGPEFLTYFQNEAQLEKSRLLSDRFSAERPKGSFSTLEIQRTEQGDSAMYLCASSPGLPRDNEQFFGPGTRLTVL.